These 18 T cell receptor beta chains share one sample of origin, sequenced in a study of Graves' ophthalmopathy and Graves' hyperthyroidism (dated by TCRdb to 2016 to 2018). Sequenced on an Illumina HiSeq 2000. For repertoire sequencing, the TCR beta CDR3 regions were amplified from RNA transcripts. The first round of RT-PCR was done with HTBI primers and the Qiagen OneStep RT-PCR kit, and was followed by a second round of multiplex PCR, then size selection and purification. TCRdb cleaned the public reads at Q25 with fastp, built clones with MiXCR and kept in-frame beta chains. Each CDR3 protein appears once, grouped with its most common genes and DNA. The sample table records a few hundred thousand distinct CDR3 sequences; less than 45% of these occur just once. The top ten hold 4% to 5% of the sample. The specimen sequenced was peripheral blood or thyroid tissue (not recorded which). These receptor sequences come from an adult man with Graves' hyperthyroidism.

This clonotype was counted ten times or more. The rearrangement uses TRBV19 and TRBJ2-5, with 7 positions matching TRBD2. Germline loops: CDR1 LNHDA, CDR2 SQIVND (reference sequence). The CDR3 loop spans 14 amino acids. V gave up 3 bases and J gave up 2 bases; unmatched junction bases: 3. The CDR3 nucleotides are TGTGCCAGTAGTATGGGGAGGGGACAAGAGACCCAGTACTTC. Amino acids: CASSMGRGQETQYF.

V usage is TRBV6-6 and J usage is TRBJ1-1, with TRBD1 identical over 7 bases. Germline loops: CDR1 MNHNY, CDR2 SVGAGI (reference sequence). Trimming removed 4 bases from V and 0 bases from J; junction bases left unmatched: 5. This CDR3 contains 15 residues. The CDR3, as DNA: TGTGCCAGCAGTTCCTCAGGGGGATTGAACACTGAAGCTTTCTTT. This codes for CASSSSGGLNTEAFF.

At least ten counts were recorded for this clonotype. The chain's CDR3 is CASSESRGKETQYF. The CDR3 coding sequence is TGCGCCAGCAGTGAGTCTCGGGGGAAAGAGACCCAGTACTTC. The chain is built from TRBV10-2 and TRBJ2-5, with D possibly being TRBD2 (6 bases). CDR1 is WSHSY, CDR2 SAAADI, per germline. The germline V and J ends were trimmed by 0 bases and 3 bases, with 8 bases remaining between them. CDR3 length: 14 residues.

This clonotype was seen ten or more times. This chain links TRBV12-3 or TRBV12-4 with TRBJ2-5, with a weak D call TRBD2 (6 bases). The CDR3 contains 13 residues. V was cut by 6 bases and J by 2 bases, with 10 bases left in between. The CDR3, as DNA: TGTGCCAGCAGGCAGGACTATCAAGAGACCCAGTACTTC. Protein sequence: CASRQDYQETQYF.

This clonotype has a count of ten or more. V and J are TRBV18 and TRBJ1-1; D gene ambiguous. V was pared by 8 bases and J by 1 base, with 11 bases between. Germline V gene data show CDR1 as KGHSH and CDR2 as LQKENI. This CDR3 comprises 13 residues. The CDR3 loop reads CASSPATNTEAFF. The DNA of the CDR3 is TGTGCCAGCAGCCCTGCCACGAACACTGAAGCTTTCTTT.

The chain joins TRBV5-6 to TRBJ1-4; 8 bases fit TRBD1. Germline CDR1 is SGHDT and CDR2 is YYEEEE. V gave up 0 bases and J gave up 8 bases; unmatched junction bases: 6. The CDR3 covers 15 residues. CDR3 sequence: CASSLEVGDREKLFF. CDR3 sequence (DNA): TGTGCCAGCAGCTTGGAGGTGGGGGACAGGGAAAAACTGTTTTTT. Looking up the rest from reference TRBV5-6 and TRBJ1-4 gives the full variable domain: DAGVTQSPTHLIKTRGQQVTLRCSPKSGHDTVSWYQQALGQGPQFIFQYYEEEERQRGNFPDRFSGHQFPNYSSELNVNALLLGDSALYLCASSLEVGDREKLFFGSGTQLSVL.

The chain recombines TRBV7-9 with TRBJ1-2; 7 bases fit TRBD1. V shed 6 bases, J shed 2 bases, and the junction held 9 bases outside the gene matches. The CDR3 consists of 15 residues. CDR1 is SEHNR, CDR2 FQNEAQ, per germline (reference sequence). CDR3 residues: CASSASEDRNYGYTF. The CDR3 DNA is TGTGCCAGCAGTGCTAGTGAGGACAGGAACTATGGCTACACCTTC.

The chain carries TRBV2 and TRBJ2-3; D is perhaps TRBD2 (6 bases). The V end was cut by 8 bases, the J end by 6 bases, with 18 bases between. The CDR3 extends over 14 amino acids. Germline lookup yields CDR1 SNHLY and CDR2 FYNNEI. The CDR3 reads CASYIADQTDTQYF. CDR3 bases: TGTGCCAGCTATATAGCGGACCAAACGGATACGCAGTATTTT.

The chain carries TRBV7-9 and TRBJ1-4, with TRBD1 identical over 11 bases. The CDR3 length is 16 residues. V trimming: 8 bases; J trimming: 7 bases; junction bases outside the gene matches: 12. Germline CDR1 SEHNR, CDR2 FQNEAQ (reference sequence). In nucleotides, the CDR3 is TGTGCCAGCGGCTCCCGGGACAGGGGGTCGGGTGAAAAACTGTTTTTT. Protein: CASGSRDRGSGEKLFF.

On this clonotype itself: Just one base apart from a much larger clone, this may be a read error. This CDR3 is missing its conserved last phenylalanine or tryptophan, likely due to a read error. Here the CDR3 reads CASSRLAGTYEQYL. The CDR3 DNA reads as TGTGCCAGCAGCCGGCTAGCGGGAACCTACGAGCAGTACCTC. V usage is TRBV14 and J usage is TRBJ2-7; 9 bases line up with TRBD2. There are 14 residues in the CDR3. The germline CDR1 and CDR2 sequences are SGHDN and FVKESK. V lost 4 bases, J lost 2 bases, and 3 bases stayed unmatched.

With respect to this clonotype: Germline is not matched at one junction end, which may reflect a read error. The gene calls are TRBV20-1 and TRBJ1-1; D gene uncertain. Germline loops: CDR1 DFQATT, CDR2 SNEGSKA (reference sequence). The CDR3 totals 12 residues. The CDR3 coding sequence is TGCAGTGGAGCGGGAGTAGGCACTGAAGCTTTCTTC. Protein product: CSGAGVGTEAFF.

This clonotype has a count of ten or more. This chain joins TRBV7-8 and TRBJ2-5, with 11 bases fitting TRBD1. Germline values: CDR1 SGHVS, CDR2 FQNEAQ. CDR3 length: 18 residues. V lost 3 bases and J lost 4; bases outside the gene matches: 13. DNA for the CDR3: TGTGCCAGCAGCTTTTTTTGGGCCGGACAGGGGGCCGGAGAGACCCAGTACTTC. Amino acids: CASSFFWAGQGAGETQYF. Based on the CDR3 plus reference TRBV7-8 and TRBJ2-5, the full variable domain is GAGVSQSPRYKVAKRGQDVALRCDPISGHVSLFWYQQALGQGPEFLTYFQNEAQLDKSGLPSDRFFAERPEGSVSTLKIQRTQQEDSAVYLCASSFFWAGQGAGETQYFGPGTRLLVL.

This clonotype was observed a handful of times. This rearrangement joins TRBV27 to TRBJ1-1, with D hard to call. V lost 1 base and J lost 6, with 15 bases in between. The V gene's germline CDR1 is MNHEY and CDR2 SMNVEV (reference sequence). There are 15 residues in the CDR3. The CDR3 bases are TGTGCCAGCAGTTTATATCGGGCTGGTGAGCCTGAAGCTTTCTTT. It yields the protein CASSLYRAGEPEAFF.

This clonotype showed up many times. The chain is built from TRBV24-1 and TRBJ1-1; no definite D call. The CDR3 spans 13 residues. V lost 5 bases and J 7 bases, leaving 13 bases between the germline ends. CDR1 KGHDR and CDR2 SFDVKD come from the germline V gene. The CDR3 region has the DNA TGTGCCACCAGTGCCGCAGGCACTGTTGAAGCTTTCTTT. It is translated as CATSAAGTVEAFF.

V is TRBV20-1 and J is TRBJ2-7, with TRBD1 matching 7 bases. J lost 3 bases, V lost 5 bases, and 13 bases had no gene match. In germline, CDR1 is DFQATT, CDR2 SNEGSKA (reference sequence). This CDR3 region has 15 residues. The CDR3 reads CSASAVRSGGYEQYF. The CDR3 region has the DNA TGCAGTGCTTCAGCCGTTAGGTCAGGGGGCTACGAGCAGTACTTC.

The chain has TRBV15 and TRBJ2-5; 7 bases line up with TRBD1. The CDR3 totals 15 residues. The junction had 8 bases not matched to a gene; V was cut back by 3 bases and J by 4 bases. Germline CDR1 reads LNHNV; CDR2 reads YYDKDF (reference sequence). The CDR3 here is CATSSWPRGRETQYF. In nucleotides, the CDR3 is TGTGCCACCAGCAGCTGGCCTAGGGGGCGAGAGACCCAGTACTTC. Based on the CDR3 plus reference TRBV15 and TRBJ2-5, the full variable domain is DAMVIQNPRYQVTQFGKPVTLSCSQTLNHNVMYWYQQKSSQAPKLLFHYYDKDFNNEADTPDNFQSRRPNTSFCFLDIRSPGLGDTAMYLCATSSWPRGRETQYFGPGTRLLVL.

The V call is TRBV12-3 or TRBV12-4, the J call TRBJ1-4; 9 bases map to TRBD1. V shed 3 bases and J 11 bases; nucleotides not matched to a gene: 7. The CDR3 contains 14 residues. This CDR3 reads CASSLGQGNGKLFF. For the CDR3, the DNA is TGTGCCAGCAGTTTGGGACAGGGTAATGGGAAACTGTTTTTT.

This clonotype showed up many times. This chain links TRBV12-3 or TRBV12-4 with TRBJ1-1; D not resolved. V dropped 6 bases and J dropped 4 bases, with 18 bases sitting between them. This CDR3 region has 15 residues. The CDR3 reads CASRLGRESRTEAFF. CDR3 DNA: TGTGCCAGCAGGCTGGGGAGGGAGTCACGCACTGAAGCTTTCTTT.